This TCR beta chain was retrieved from a study of T cell responses to AZD1222 COVID-19 vaccine (dated by TCRdb to 2020 to 2022). For context, the study as a whole: TCR sequencing covered more than 230 trial participants: 200 to 220 given two doses of AZD1222 and approximately 25 given two doses of MenACWY control vaccine. Trial participants were enrolled into age subgroups of 18-55, 56-69 and 70-plus years, which contained approximately 150, 28 and 58 TCR-sequenced participants, respectively. What the work shows at the level of the full study, not this receptor alone: After two AZD1222 doses, both the breadth and the depth of spike-specific TCRs were significantly higher than at day 0 and than in MenACWY recipients. Participants were mostly white British, with more females than males. The authors suggested clonal diversity may have been underestimated. Reportedly, close to half of the unique spike-specific TCRs recognized epitopes lying outside the regions that are mutated in the B.1.351 and B.1.1.7 variants. The vaccine-associated CD4 TCRs covered the entire spike protein, and the dominant responses fell in regions 160-218 and 743-854. No day 14 peak-response samples were available, so repertoires were characterized only after the peak T cell response. Conclusions about previously exposed vaccinees are limited, since just a handful of AZD1222 recipients were seropositive for SARS-CoV-2 at baseline. The 56-69-year group was small, and its depth increase did not reach significance, likely because of low power.

The time point label of this sample denotes: about 28 days (+/-7) after the second vaccine dose. AZD1222 recipients given second doses at about 4 weeks or at about 12 weeks were pooled, since spike-specific TCR depth and breadth were not found to differ between the two schedules. Vaccinee samples were obtained from the UK trials COV001 and COV002, which included a single-blind randomized controlled phase 2/3 trial of AZD1222 (ChAdOx1 nCoV-19) in healthy adults. For TCRbeta chain sequencing, PBMC samples from trial participants were taken at day 0 and at day 28 after the second dose. The CDR3 regions of human TCRbeta chains were analyzed by immunosequencing. As for the original processing: Repertoire TCRs were matched against a reference library of SARS-CoV-2-specific TCRs generated with the MIRA antigen-specificity platform. Breadth was defined as the fraction of unique TCRs that were SARS-CoV-2-associated, and depth was defined as the fraction of total T cells that were SARS-CoV-2-associated. Using the MIRA data, each spike-specific TCR was assigned both to the spike region to which the TCR was reactive and to a CD4 or CD8 class. Log10-transformed breadth and depth values were compared by one-way ANOVA with Sidak's multiple comparisons tests. TCRdb obtained this table from immuneACCESS and retained in-frame rearrangements with V and J assigned. These tables miss some clones; where compared with another copy, unresolved V genes account for less than half of the shortfall, and the remainder is unexplained. The V and J calls and clone size were taken over from that table, and D and trimming were inferred from the DNA. The sample data list more than 150,000 clones, and roughly 92% of these were observed just once. Together, the top ten hold around 3.7% of the sample.

As for this clone: It has no known antigen specificity. No base quality values were provided; no much bigger clone lies one nucleotide off.

From the germline V gene (reference sequence), CDR1 is SEHNR and CDR2 is FQNEAQ. V loses 0 bases, J loses 7 bases, and the germline ends lie 7 bases apart. Taken from cysteine to phenylalanine, the CDR3 has 13 residues. The DNA shown is the 39-base CDR3, in frame from base 1. The TCR comes from an adult who received the AZD1222 COVID-19 vaccine. Recombination linked TRBV7-9 to TRBJ2-1; the D gene is not confidently resolved. The sequencing used peripheral blood, collected 28 days after the second AZD1222 dose. The CDR3 region: CASSLAYSNEQFF. The nucleotides are TGTGCCAGCAGCTTAGCGTACAGTAATGAGCAGTTCTTC.